Given below is one TCR beta chain in context. This entry is derived from a study of blood T cell repertoires in COVID-19. Authors' analysis steps: Amplified reference gene primers provided the basis for estimating nucleated cell counts. Produced via immunoSEQ multiplex PCR; TCRdb's table is partial and in-frame only. That table gives V, J and clone size, and the DNA gave D and trimming. Of about 130,000 clones detected, almost 80% appear once; the ten largest clones hold around 9.9%. The CDR3 has 17 amino acids. In germline, CDR1 is MNHEY, CDR2 SVGEGT. Germline trimming cut 6 bases from V and 6 bases from J; bases unmatched to any gene: 17.

The receptor comes from a man aged 55 to 70 who had recovered from COVID-19. The genes are TRBV6-2 or TRBV6-3 and TRBJ2-7; 10 positions match TRBD1. Specimen: peripheral blood. CDR3 protein: CASSRDRGSGRGVEQYF. CDR3 nucleotides: TGTGCCAGCAGCCGGGACAGGGGAAGTGGAAGAGGGGTCGAGCAGTACTTC.